At least ten counts were recorded for the clone carrying this T cell receptor (beta chain). Its antigen is still unknown. TCRdb passed the 5' RACE reads through MiXCR, listing each CDR3 protein once. The table includes about 53,000 distinct CDR3 sequences, 16% detected once. The data belong to a study of neurological immune-mediated disorders. General study points: CDR3 amino acid sequences of expanded clones were not shared across subjects, a result suggesting private repertoires in all groups.

CDR3 length: 15 amino acids. The V gene end was trimmed by 3 bases and the J gene end by 6 bases; junction bases not matched to a gene: 3. Germline V gives CDR1 KGHSH, CDR2 LQKENI. The chain recombines TRBV18 with TRBJ2-2; 11 nucleotides match TRBD2. The sequencing sample was made of PBMCs. This clonotype was obtained from a man in his 60s in good health. The CDR3, as DNA: TGTGCCAGCTCACCTACTAGCGGGAGATCCGGGGAGCTGTTTTTT. It translates to CASSPTSGRSGELFF.